This paragraph covers one T cell receptor (beta chain) sequence. The data are from a study of PD-L1 blockade in urothelial cancer. Study context: Male sex and bladder-origin urothelial cancer were recorded for about 90% of the roughly 29 patients.

The CDR3 extends over 13 amino acids. From germline, CDR1 is MNHEY and CDR2 SMNVEV (reference sequence). The ends were cut back, 7 bases at V and 1 base at J, with 10 bases in the middle. Each PCR had synthetic TCR analog templates added to it as a spike-in. Assay used: immunoSEQ multiplex PCR; TCRdb lists only in-frame clones, some missing. The table lists some 50,000 clones, around 88% of them singletons. The receptor comes from a man of 80 years or more with urothelial cancer. This chain uses TRBV27 with TRBJ2-5; D is perhaps TRBD2 (5 bases). The sample in question was PBMCs, obtained around atezolizumab (anti-PD-L1) treatment. The CDR3 loop reads CASMRASQETQYF. DNA for the CDR3: TGTGCCAGCATGCGGGCGAGCCAAGAGACCCAGTACTTC.